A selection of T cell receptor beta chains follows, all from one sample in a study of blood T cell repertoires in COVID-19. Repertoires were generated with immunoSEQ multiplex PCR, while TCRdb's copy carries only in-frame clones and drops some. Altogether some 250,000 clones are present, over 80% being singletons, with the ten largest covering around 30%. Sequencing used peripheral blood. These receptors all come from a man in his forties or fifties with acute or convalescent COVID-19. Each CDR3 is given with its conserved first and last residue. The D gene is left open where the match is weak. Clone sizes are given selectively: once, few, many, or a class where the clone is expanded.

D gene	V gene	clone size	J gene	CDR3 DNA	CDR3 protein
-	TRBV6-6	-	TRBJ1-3	TGTGCCAGCAGTTCCCGTTCGGGTCCCGAAAACACCATATATTTT	CASSSRSGPENTIYF
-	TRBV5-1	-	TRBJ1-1	TGCGCCAGCAGCCCGAATATCCAGGGCACTGAAGCTTTCTTT	CASSPNIQGTEAFF
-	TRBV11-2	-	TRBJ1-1	TGTGCCAGCAGCCTGTTTCTCGGTGAAGCTTTCTTT	CASSLFLGEAFF
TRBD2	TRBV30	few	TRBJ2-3	TGTGCCATTGGGGACGTAGCGGGAGGGCAGTCAGATACGCAGTATTTT	CAIGDVAGGQSDTQYF
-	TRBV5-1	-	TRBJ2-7	TGCGCCAGCAGCCCACAGGGCCCGTCATCCTACGAGCAGTACTTC	CASSPQGPSSYEQYF
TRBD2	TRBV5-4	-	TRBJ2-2	TGTGCCAGCGGACTAGCGGGAGTTAGGGACACCGGGGAGCTGTTTTTT	CASGLAGVRDTGELFF
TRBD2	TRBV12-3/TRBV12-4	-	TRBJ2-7	TGTGCCAGCACCCCCGAGCCGGGGGGTGAGCAGTACTTC	CASTPEPGGEQYF
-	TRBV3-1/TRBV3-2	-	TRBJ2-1	TGTGCCAGCAGCCAAGATGGCAGGGGCCTCCACAATGAGCAGTTCTTC	CASSQDGRGLHNEQFF
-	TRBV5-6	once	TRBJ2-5	TGTGCCAGCAGCTTGGGGCTTATAGGGGGGGCCGGCGAGACCCAGTACTTC	CASSLGLIGGAGETQYF
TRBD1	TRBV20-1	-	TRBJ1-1	TGCAGTGCTAGTAGGACAGGGGGTATTAACACTGAAGCTTTCTTT	CSASRTGGINTEAFF
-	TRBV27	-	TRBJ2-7	TGTGCCAGCAGGGACAGTATAGGTCGGAACGAGCAGTACTTC	CASRDSIGRNEQYF
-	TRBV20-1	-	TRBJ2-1	TGCAGTGCTAGTGGTTGGCGGCGGGAAAAGTACAATGAGCAGTTCTTC	CSASGWRREKYNEQFF
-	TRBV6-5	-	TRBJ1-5	TGTGCCAGCAGCGTTGTCAGTCAGCCCCAGCATTTT	CASSVVSQPQHF
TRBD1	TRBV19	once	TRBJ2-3	TGTGCCAGTAGGAGTACACTGCAGGGGGGCACAGATACGCAGTATTTT	CASRSTLQGGTDTQYF
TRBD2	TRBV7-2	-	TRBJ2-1	TGTGCCAGCAGCTTAGCGAGCGGGAATTTTGAGCAGTTCTTC	CASSLASGNFEQFF
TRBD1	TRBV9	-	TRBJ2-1	TGTGCCAGCAGCCCCAAGACGGACAGGGTGAACAATGAGCAGTTCTTC	CASSPKTDRVNNEQFF
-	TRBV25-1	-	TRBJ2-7	TGTGCCAGCAGTGACAGGGGATTTTACGAGCAGTACTTC	CASSDRGFYEQYF
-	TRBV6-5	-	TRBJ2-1	TGTGCCAGCACGACTGATCTGTATGGGTGGAATGAGCAGTTCTTC	CASTTDLYGWNEQFF
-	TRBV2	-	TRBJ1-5	TGTGCCAGCAGGGGGGAGGGGGAATGGTATCAGCCCCAGCATTTT	CASRGEGEWYQPQHF
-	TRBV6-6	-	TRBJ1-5	TGTGCCAGCAGTTCTCGCAATCAGCCCCAGCATTTT	CASSSRNQPQHF
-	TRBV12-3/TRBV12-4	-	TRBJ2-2	TGTGCCAGCAGTCAGGGGTCCGGGGAGCTGTTTTTT	CASSQGSGELFF
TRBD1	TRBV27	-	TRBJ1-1	TGTGCCAGCAGTTTGACAGGGGGCACTGAAGCTTTCTTT	CASSLTGGTEAFF
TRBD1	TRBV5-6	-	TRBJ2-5	TGTGCCAGCAGCCCGACGACAGGGGTGGAAGAGACCCAGTACTTC	CASSPTTGVEETQYF
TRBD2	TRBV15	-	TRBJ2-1	TGTGCCACCAGCAGGGCTCTTAGCGGGAGTGAGCAGTTCTTC	CATSRALSGSEQFF
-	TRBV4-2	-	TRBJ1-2	TGTGCCAGCAGCTACGGGATGTGGGGTGGCTACACCTTC	CASSYGMWGGYTF
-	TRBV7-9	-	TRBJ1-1	TGTGCCAGCAGCTTAGAGCGTGGCACTGAAGCTTTCTTT	CASSLERGTEAFF
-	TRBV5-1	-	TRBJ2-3	TGCGCCAGCAGCTTGAGAGACAGCTCCACAGATACGCAGTATTTT	CASSLRDSSTDTQYF
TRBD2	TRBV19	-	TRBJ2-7	TGTGCCAGTAGTACGGTGGGCGGGAGAGCCTACGAGCAGTACTTC	CASSTVGGRAYEQYF
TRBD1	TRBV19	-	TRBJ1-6	TGTGCCAGTAGATCGGACAGGGACGATTCACCCCTCCACTTT	CASRSDRDDSPLHF
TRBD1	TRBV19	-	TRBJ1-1	TGTGCCAGTATCCCTAGTCACGCAGGGGGCTGGACTGAAGCTTTCTTT	CASIPSHAGGWTEAFF
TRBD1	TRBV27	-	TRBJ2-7	TGTGCCAGCAGTTCTGGGACAGGGGCCTCCTACGAGCAGTACTTC	CASSSGTGASYEQYF
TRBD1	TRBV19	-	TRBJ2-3	TGTGCCAGTAGTCCCAACGGACAGGGTACAGATACGCAGTATTTT	CASSPNGQGTDTQYF
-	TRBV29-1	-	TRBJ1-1	TGCAGCGCCGTTCGGGGGGGTCGAGGATCTGAAGCTTTCTTT	CSAVRGGRGSEAFF
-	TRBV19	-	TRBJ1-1	TGTGCCAGTAGCACCGACATGGACACTGAAGCTTTCTTT	CASSTDMDTEAFF
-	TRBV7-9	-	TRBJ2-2	TGTGCCAGTAACACCCAGGGAAGTAGCGGGGAGCTGTTTTTT	CASNTQGSSGELFF
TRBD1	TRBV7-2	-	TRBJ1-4	TGTGCCAGCAGAATAACAGGGGCGGGGGAAAAACTGTTTTTT	CASRITGAGEKLFF